This is a list of T cell receptor beta chains from one sample in a study of T-cell memory formation after mild COVID-19. TCRdb recomputed calls from the 5' RACE reads with MiXCR, one row per CDR3 protein. The sample lists about 210,000 distinct CDR3 sequences; roughly 27% were seen once. Material for sequencing was PBMCs or a T cell subset sorted from them (not recorded which). The receptor set was obtained from an adult woman who had mild COVID-19 (a few samples of this study predate the infection). Cell type and time point are not known. The CDR3 runs from the conserved cysteine through the conserved F or W. D genes are given only for firm matches. Where a row states a size, it is once, few, many or the class of an expanded clone; other rows omit it.

CARNRGGRNTEAFF | TGTGCCAGAAACAGGGGCGGAAGGAACACTGAAGCTTTCTTT | TRBV2 | TRBD1 | - | TRBJ1-1 | 14
CASSTTGTGVTEAFF | TGTGCCAGCAGTACAACCGGGACAGGGGTAACTGAAGCTTTCTTT | TRBV12-3/TRBV12-4 | TRBD1 | - | TRBJ1-1 | 15
CASSSLDEVAQHF | TGTGCCAGCAGTTCTTTGGACGAAGTGGCCCAGCATTTT | TRBV12-3/TRBV12-4 | - | - | TRBJ1-5 | 13
CASSQGVYNSPLHF | TGTGCCAGCAGCCAAGGGGTATACAATTCACCCCTCCACTTT | TRBV3-1 | - | few | TRBJ1-6 | 14
CASSQEVAGGEETQYF | TGTGCCAGCAGCCAAGAGGTAGCGGGAGGAGAAGAGACCCAGTACTTC | TRBV4-2 | TRBD2 | - | TRBJ2-5 | 16
CRARTGTGGFVQYF | TGCAGGGCCCGGACCGGGACAGGGGGCTTTGTGCAGTACTTC | TRBV20-1 | TRBD1 | - | TRBJ2-7 | 14
CASSSGTGVTGELFF | TGTGCCAGCAGTTCCGGGACAGGGGTCACCGGGGAGCTGTTTTTT | TRBV12-3/TRBV12-4 | TRBD1 | - | TRBJ2-2 | 15
CSVRQYQETQYF | TGCAGCGTTCGACAGTACCAAGAGACCCAGTACTTC | TRBV29-1 | - | - | TRBJ2-5 | 12
CASDQPETGGRGYTF | TGTGCCAGCGATCAGCCAGAGACAGGGGGCAGAGGCTACACCTTC | TRBV2 | TRBD1 | - | TRBJ1-2 | 15
CATSREGLAGGPRNEQFF | TGTGCCACCAGCAGAGAGGGACTAGCGGGAGGGCCTAGGAATGAGCAGTTCTTC | TRBV15 | TRBD2 | - | TRBJ2-1 | 18
CASSPLPGQISGANVLTF | TGTGCCAGCAGCCCTTTACCGGGACAAATTTCTGGGGCCAACGTCCTGACTTTC | TRBV7-6 | - | few | TRBJ2-6 | 18
CASSEVGIPGYRGGYTF | TGTGCCAGCAGTGAAGTTGGTATCCCGGGATACCGTGGTGGCTACACCTTC | TRBV6-1 | - | - | TRBJ1-2 | 17
CATSDGGLEADTQYF | TGTGCCACCAGTGATGGGGGACTAGAGGCAGATACGCAGTATTTT | TRBV24-1 | TRBD2 | few | TRBJ2-3 | 15
CASRYRLAANTGELFF | TGTGCCAGTAGATATCGGCTAGCGGCGAACACCGGGGAGCTGTTTTTT | TRBV19 | TRBD2 | - | TRBJ2-2 | 16
CASSLQLGQGYTGELFF | TGTGCCAGCAGCCTCCAACTCGGACAGGGATACACCGGGGAGCTGTTTTTT | TRBV7-9 | TRBD1 | - | TRBJ2-2 | 17
CAISEAKVETDTQYF | TGTGCCATCAGTGAGGCGAAAGTCGAGACAGATACGCAGTATTTT | TRBV10-3 | - | few | TRBJ2-3 | 15
CASSQDLPSGRRNEQFF | TGCGCCAGCAGCCAAGATCTCCCTAGCGGGAGAAGGAATGAGCAGTTCTTC | TRBV4-3 | TRBD2 | few | TRBJ2-1 | 17
CASSLELGRGDNEQFF | TGTGCCAGCAGCTTAGAGTTAGGCAGGGGGGACAATGAGCAGTTCTTC | TRBV7-7 | - | - | TRBJ2-1 | 16
CASSWRDRGTGELFF | TGCGCCAGCAGCTGGAGGGACAGGGGGACCGGGGAGCTGTTTTTT | TRBV5-1 | TRBD1 | few | TRBJ2-2 | 15
CASSDRDNYNEQFF | TGTGCCAGCTCAGACCGGGACAACTACAATGAGCAGTTCTTC | TRBV18 | - | - | TRBJ2-1 | 14
CASSYFRMGRGSYEQYF | TGTGCCAGCAGTTATTTTAGGATGGGGAGGGGTTCCTACGAGCAGTACTTC | TRBV6-5 | TRBD2 | few | TRBJ2-7 | 17
CASSLPLAGGGEQYF | TGCGCCAGCAGCTTACCTCTAGCGGGAGGAGGCGAGCAGTACTTC | TRBV5-1 | TRBD2 | - | TRBJ2-7 | 15
CASTLNWEGLGGDEQFF | TGTGCCAGCACCCTAAACTGGGAGGGCCTCGGCGGCGATGAGCAGTTCTTC | TRBV11-2 | TRBD2 | - | TRBJ2-1 | 17
CASSLRTGLHTEAFF | TGTGCCAGCAGCCTTAGGACAGGCCTTCACACTGAAGCTTTCTTT | TRBV7-9 | TRBD1 | few | TRBJ1-1 | 15
CASSGGITDTQYF | TGTGCCAGCAGCGGGGGGATCACAGATACGCAGTATTTT | TRBV9 | - | few | TRBJ2-3 | 13
CASSYASGTEEDQYF | TGCGCCAGCAGCTACGCCTCCGGGACAGAGGAAGATCAGTACTTC | TRBV5-1 | TRBD1 | few | TRBJ2-7 | 15
CASSRQGAGGYTF | TGTGCCAGTAGTCGGCAGGGGGCAGGGGGCTACACCTTC | TRBV19 | TRBD1 | - | TRBJ1-2 | 13
CASSYSMQGEQYF | TGTGCCAGCAGTTACTCGATGCAGGGAGAGCAGTACTTC | TRBV6-5 | - | - | TRBJ2-7 | 13
CASSSPGQGPQNTEAFF | TGTGCCAGCAGCTCCCCGGGACAGGGGCCCCAGAACACTGAAGCTTTCTTT | TRBV5-4 | TRBD1 | - | TRBJ1-1 | 17
CASSLGRSSGANVLTF | TGCGCCAGCAGCTTAGGACGGAGCTCTGGGGCCAACGTCCTGACTTTC | TRBV5-1 | - | - | TRBJ2-6 | 16
CASSQQPGLAGDEQYF | TGCGCCAGCAGCCAGCAACCGGGACTAGCGGGGGACGAGCAGTACTTC | TRBV4-1 | TRBD2 | few | TRBJ2-7 | 16
CASTRTGELFF | TGTGCCAGCACCCGAACCGGGGAGCTGTTTTTT | TRBV7-9 | - | - | TRBJ2-2 | 11
CATSGGLDDEQYF | TGTGCCACCAGTGGGGGACTAGATGACGAGCAGTACTTC | TRBV24-1 | TRBD2 | - | TRBJ2-7 | 13
CASSFGGRGNEQFF | TGTGCCAGCAGCTTCGGCGGGAGAGGCAATGAGCAGTTCTTC | TRBV7-3 | TRBD2 | - | TRBJ2-1 | 14
CASRRTGERDTEAFF | TGTGCCAGCAGACGAACAGGGGAGCGGGACACTGAAGCTTTCTTT | TRBV12-3/TRBV12-4 | TRBD1 | few | TRBJ1-1 | 15
CASSAFDNSPLHF | TGTGCCAGCAGCGCGTTTGATAATTCACCCCTCCACTTT | TRBV9 | - | few | TRBJ1-6 | 13
CASRTEISQETQYF | TGTGCCAGCAGGACAGAGATAAGCCAAGAGACCCAGTACTTC | TRBV12-3/TRBV12-4 | - | - | TRBJ2-5 | 14
CASTTGTAYEQYF | TGTGCCAGTACGACAGGGACGGCCTACGAGCAGTACTTC | TRBV7-9 | TRBD1 | - | TRBJ2-7 | 13
CASTKGSAGELFF | TGCGCCAGCACTAAGGGGTCCGCCGGGGAGCTGTTTTTT | TRBV4-1 | - | - | TRBJ2-2 | 13
CASSPTTRVNYNEQFF | TGCGCCAGCAGCCCGACGACCAGGGTAAACTACAATGAGCAGTTCTTC | TRBV4-1 | - | - | TRBJ2-1 | 16
CAEGSPQETQYF | TGTGCCGAAGGGAGTCCCCAAGAGACCCAGTACTTC | TRBV7-2 | - | few | TRBJ2-5 | 12
CASSPPLRTETQYF | TGTGCCAGCTCACCACCCTTACGGACGGAGACCCAGTACTTC | TRBV18 | - | - | TRBJ2-5 | 14
CASSPTTGNSYNEQFF | TGTGCCAGCAGTCCTACGACAGGGAACTCCTACAATGAGCAGTTCTTC | TRBV6-2/TRBV6-3 | TRBD1 | - | TRBJ2-1 | 16
CASSVLRTDEYF | TGTGCCAGCAGTGTACTTCGGACAGACGAATACTTC | TRBV2 | - | - | TRBJ2-7 | 12
CSVGDTNQPQHF | TGCAGCGTTGGGGACACCAATCAGCCCCAGCATTTT | TRBV29-1 | - | - | TRBJ1-5 | 12
CSAGPDSLAKNIQYF | TGCAGTGCTGGACCGGACTCTCTAGCCAAAAACATTCAGTACTTC | TRBV20-1 | - | few | TRBJ2-4 | 15
CASSFRGTQNQPQHF | TGTGCCAGCAGTTTTAGGGGGACACAGAATCAGCCCCAGCATTTT | TRBV12-3/TRBV12-4 | - | few | TRBJ1-5 | 15
CSARDLGQGWTGELFF | TGCAGTGCTAGAGATCTGGGACAGGGATGGACCGGGGAGCTGTTTTTT | TRBV20-1 | TRBD1 | few | TRBJ2-2 | 16
CASSLLGSGIGEEQFF | TGTGCCAGCAGCTTACTCGGAAGCGGGATCGGAGAGGAGCAGTTCTTC | TRBV7-3 | TRBD2 | - | TRBJ2-1 | 16
CASSRSGSNTGELFF | TGTGCCAGCAGCCGTAGCGGGAGTAACACCGGGGAGCTGTTTTTT | TRBV7-6 | TRBD2 | - | TRBJ2-2 | 15
CAISDRGGPGLNEQFF | TGTGCCATCAGTGATAGGGGGGGGCCTGGTCTGAATGAGCAGTTCTTC | TRBV10-3 | - | - | TRBJ2-1 | 16